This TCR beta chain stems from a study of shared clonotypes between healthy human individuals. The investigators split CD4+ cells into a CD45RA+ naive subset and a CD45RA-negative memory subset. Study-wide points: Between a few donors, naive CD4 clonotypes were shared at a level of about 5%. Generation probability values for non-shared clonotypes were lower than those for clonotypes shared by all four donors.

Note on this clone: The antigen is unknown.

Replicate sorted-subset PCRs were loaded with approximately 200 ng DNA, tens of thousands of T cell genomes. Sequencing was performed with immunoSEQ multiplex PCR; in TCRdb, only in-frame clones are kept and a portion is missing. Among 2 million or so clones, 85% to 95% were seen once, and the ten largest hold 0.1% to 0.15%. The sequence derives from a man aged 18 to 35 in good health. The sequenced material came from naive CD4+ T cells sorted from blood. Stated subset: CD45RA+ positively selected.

As DNA, the CDR3 is TGTGCCATCAGTGAGTCGCCAGGGGGAAACTATGGCTACACCTTC. Amino acids: CAISESPGGNYGYTF. The chain carries TRBV10-3 and TRBJ1-2; 7 nucleotides agree with TRBD1. The V gene end was trimmed by 0 bases and the J gene end by 2 bases; junction bases not matched to a gene: 3. There are 15 residues in the CDR3. Per germline, CDR1 ENHRY and CDR2 SYGVKD.